This T cell receptor beta chain is drawn from a study of T cells in Graves' hyperthyroidism and ophthalmopathy (dated by TCRdb to the late 2010s). Background for the entire study: Peripheral blood samples were taken at initial diagnosis, before any treatment was given. TCR Vbeta CDR3 sequencing of roughly 140 peripheral blood samples (fewer than 45 ophthalmopathy, 75 to 80 hyperthyroidism and approximately 17 progressor patients) is reported in the paper. TCR V-J signatures able to tell the groups apart were searched for in a discovery cohort of some 100 patients, of whom 43 had Graves' ophthalmopathy and 57 had stable Graves' hyperthyroidism. The study also compared thyroid tissue and blood T-cell repertoires from 5 to 7 Graves' hyperthyroidism patients. The approximately 98 discovery patients were randomly divided into training and test sets at a 7:3 ratio. After sampling, hyperthyroidism patients received methimazole starting at 30 mg daily, and ophthalmopathy patients received high-dose intravenous methylprednisolone. An independent validation cohort of around 20 hyperthyroidism patients and some 15 patients who later progressed to ophthalmopathy tested prospective prediction of ophthalmopathy.

Amplification of TCR beta CDR3 regions was carried out from RNA transcripts. The first round of RT-PCR for the TCR CDR3 was performed with the HTBI primer set and the Qiagen OneStep RT-PCR kit. The libraries were constructed in a second round of multiplex PCR and then size-selected and purified. The libraries were sequenced on an Illumina HiSeq2000 using paired-end 100 bp reads. In the paper's pipeline: SOAPnuke was used to process the raw data, with reads discarded if the reads contained adapters or uncalled bases, had a mean Phred below 15, or lacked an exact constant-primer or identifier match. COPE v1.2.5 was used to merge high-quality paired reads, and clonotypes were defined as unique nucleotide sequences. MiTCR v1.1 was used to align clonotypes to the IMGT TRBV, TRBD and TRBJ reference segments. The analysis was restricted to V-J combinations with a frequency above 0.0001, which together covered 99.2% of the repertoires. A TCS score was defined as the ratio of F50 (clonal expansion) to E x V (chaos), with BLOSUM62-based TCRdist applied between CDR3 peptides within each V-J. Welch's t-statistics and random forest reduced around 510 V-J features to 13, which were used in a naive Bayes classifier (R e1071). TCRdb reanalyzed the raw reads on its own, using fastp at Q25 for trimming and MiXCR for clone calling, and kept in-frame beta chains. Each record represents a unique CDR3 protein, reported with the most common genes and DNA among its rows. The V and J calls come from TCRdb's annotation, not from the publication. The sample has around 530,000 distinct CDR3 sequences on record, roughly 17% of them singletons. The top ten clones comprise approximately 16% of the sample.

Moderately to severely active disease, a Clinical Activity Score of at least 3, a NOSPECS grade of at least 4, and a duration under 3 months were present in ophthalmopathy patients. Patients with uncontrolled infections, other autoimmune diseases, pregnancy or lactation were excluded. Diagnoses were based on clinical symptoms, serum thyroxine and TRAb, thyroid ultrasound and orbital computed tomography. PBMCs were isolated from 8 to 10 ml of fresh peripheral blood by Ficoll-Paque density gradient centrifugation. Total RNA was extracted with Trizol reagent, and quality was checked on an Agilent 2100 Bioanalyzer. What the authors observed across the whole study: Ophthalmopathy was separated from stable hyperthyroidism by a 13 V-J signature model, with approximately 89% sensitivity and around 81% specificity obtained in cross-validation and 80%/75% obtained in testing. Sample size was not statistically predetermined, and blinding of investigators to group allocation was not performed. In validation, the model predicted progression to ophthalmopathy a median of about 6.8 months before onset, with roughly 70% sensitivity and roughly 79% specificity. Most expanded thyroid clonotypes (frequency above 0.001) were also detected in blood, suggesting blood repertoires may reflect thyroid immune responses.

V is shortened by 3 bases, J by 3 bases, and the region joining them spans 7 bases. Looking up the germline V gene (reference sequence) yields CDR1 LNHDA and CDR2 SQIVND. The CDR3 contains 13 residues, cysteine and phenylalanine counted. Just CDR3 DNA is preserved here, 39 bases in frame from base 1. This clonotype appeared a few times. Its antigen is unknown. Within one base of it there is no much larger clone, and no base qualities were kept. This receptor was obtained from a woman younger than 35 with Graves' ophthalmopathy. The rearranged chain carries TRBV19 and TRBJ2-3; the D gene is not confidently resolved. The sequenced sample consisted of blood. The CDR3 protein is CASSMITTDTQYF. The nucleotides read TGTGCCAGTAGTATGATTACGACAGATACGCAGTATTTT.